This entry describes one T cell receptor (beta chain). Only in-frame clones appear in the TCRdb table, and some are missing; sequencing was by immunoSEQ multiplex PCR. Of about 98,000 clones in the sample, about 85% are singletons; the top ten hold 2% to 2.5%. CDR1 is SGHTA and CDR2 is FQGNSA in the germline V gene. This CDR3 spans 13 amino acids. V shed 1 base and J shed 6 bases, with 6 bases lying between them. The sample comes from a study of blood T cell repertoires in COVID-19. Looking at the study overall: T cells, B-cell-depleted T cells, or PBMCs provided the cDNA or gDNA that served as material.

The sample was peripheral blood. The chain combines TRBV7-2 with TRBJ2-2; no clear D. The TCR was taken from a man aged 45-65 years with active COVID-19. CDR3 residues: CASSLGHAGELFF. The CDR3 nucleotides are TGTGCCAGCAGCTTAGGACACGCCGGGGAGCTGTTTTTT.